Here is one T cell receptor beta chain with its context. Its matching antigen is unknown. This entry belongs to a study of shared clonotypes between healthy human individuals. Study outcomes and limitations: The sampled material consisted only of blood, and tissue repertoires are likely to differ. Richness estimates generally favored naive over memory subsets.

The method was immunoSEQ multiplex PCR; TCRdb's version includes in-frame clones alone and lacks a portion of them. The table shows about 2.3 million clones, with 80% to 95% occurring only once. The source material was naive CD4+ T cells from PBMCs. Subset meaning: CD45RA+ positively selected. The sequence came from a man younger than 35 in good health. Some clones in this sample may be carry-over from other donors' samples.

The CDR3 reads CASSLEARHQPQHF. In nucleotides, the CDR3 is TGTGCCAGCAGTTTAGAGGCCCGCCATCAGCCCCAGCATTTT. The chain employs TRBV27 and TRBJ1-5; unclear D gene. The CDR3 extends over 14 amino acids. Germline lookup yields CDR1 MNHEY and CDR2 SMNVEV (reference sequence). V lost 2 bases and J lost 5, with 10 bases in between.